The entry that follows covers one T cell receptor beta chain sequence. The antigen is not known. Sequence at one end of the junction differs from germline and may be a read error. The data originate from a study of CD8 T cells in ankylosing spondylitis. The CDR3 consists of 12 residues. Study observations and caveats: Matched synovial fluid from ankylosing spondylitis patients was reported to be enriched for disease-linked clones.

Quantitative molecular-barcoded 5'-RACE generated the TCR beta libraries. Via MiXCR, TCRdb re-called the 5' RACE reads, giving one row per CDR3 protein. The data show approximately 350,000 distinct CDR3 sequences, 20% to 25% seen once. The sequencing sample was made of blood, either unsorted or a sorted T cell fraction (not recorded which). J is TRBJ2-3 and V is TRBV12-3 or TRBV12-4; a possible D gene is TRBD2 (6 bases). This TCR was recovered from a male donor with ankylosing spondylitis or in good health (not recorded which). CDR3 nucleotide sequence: TGTGCCAGCAGAGAACCGGGACTTCCTTATAACTTT. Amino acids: CASREPGLPYNF.